The 23 T cell receptor beta chains in this list originate from one sample, sequenced in a study of blood T cell repertoires in COVID-19. Method: immunoSEQ multiplex PCR; TCRdb's copy keeps in-frame clones and lacks some. This repertoire shows around 150,000 clones, over 80% found once; its top ten account for approximately 4.8%. Material for sequencing was peripheral blood. Receptors were obtained from a man aged 25-45 years with COVID-19, enrolled during active disease.

The gene calls are TRBV29-1 and TRBJ2-2, with D uncertain. The CDR3 extends over 14 amino acids. The V and J ends lost 5 bases and 5 bases respectively, with 15 bases between them. Germline assignment: CDR1 SQVTM and CDR2 ANQGSEA. The CDR3 DNA is TGCAGCGTTCGACCCTCAGTGCGGACCGGGGAGCTGTTTTTT. This translates into CSVRPSVRTGELFF.

This clone was detected only once. The chain recombines TRBV6-2 or TRBV6-3 with TRBJ2-7; D is perhaps TRBD2 (6 bases). Trimming removed 5 bases at V and 4 bases at J, with 9 bases between. Germline CDR1 reads MNHEY; CDR2 reads SVGEGT. This CDR3 contains 12 residues. The CDR3 sequence: CASSPGVYEQYF. DNA for the CDR3: TGTGCCAGCAGTCCGGGAGTTTACGAGCAGTACTTC.

The table lists this clone with a count of one. This sequence joins TRBV11-2 and TRBJ2-2; 9 bases align to TRBD1. Germline CDR1 and CDR2: SGHAT and FQNNGV. The J segment lost 7 bases and the V segment lost 6 bases, leaving 9 bases of the junction unmatched. This CDR3 has 15 residues. CDR3 sequence (DNA): TGTGCCAGCAGATACTCACAGGGGGCAGGCGGGGAGCTGTTTTTT. Translated: CASRYSQGAGGELFF.

The chain couples TRBV2 to TRBJ1-2, with TRBD1 matching 9 bases. The V gene end was trimmed by 6 bases and the J gene end by 13 bases; junction bases not matched to a gene: 9. The length of the CDR3 is 12 residues. Per germline, CDR1 SNHLY and CDR2 FYNNEI. DNA of the CDR3: TGTGCCAGCAGCACACAGGGGGCTGTCCCCACCTTC. Its protein is CASSTQGAVPTF.

This clone was counted a single time. This rearrangement joins TRBV6-6 to TRBJ1-2, with D unclear. The germline V gene encodes CDR1 MNHNY and CDR2 SVGAGI (reference sequence). V was clipped by 6 bases and J by 0 bases, with 14 bases between them. The CDR3 is 15 residues long. DNA for the CDR3: TGTGCCAGCAGCCTCAGAAGGGAGGCTAACTATGGCTACACCTTC. Residues: CASSLRREANYGYTF.

This chain uses TRBV4-1 with TRBJ1-2; 8 nucleotides align to TRBD1. This CDR3 is built from 14 residues. V dropped 5 bases and J dropped 6; count of bases not matched to a gene: 8. The germline V gene has CDR1 MGHRA and CDR2 YSYEKL. The DNA for the CDR3 is TGCGCCAGCAGCACCCGGACAGGGTTGAATGGCTACACCTTC. Its translation: CASSTRTGLNGYTF.

V and J are TRBV30 and TRBJ1-2, with TRBD1 identical over 10 bases. The CDR3 consists of 12 residues. The V and J ends lost 5 bases and 7 bases, in that order; junction bases with no gene match: 4. Germline-derived CDR1 and CDR2 are GTSNPN and SVGIG (reference sequence). CDR3 sequence (DNA): TGTGCCTGGGGGACAGGGGTTGGTGGCTACACCTTC. As protein: CAWGTGVGGYTF.

This chain links TRBV21-1 with TRBJ1-2. TRBV21-1 is a pseudogene. The CDR3 runs to 22 residues. The CDR3 DNA sequence: TGTGCCAGCAGCAGGCGGGAAACCACAATTAGAACCCCTGGTGGGTTCGACCAAGGCTACACCTTC. Protein: CASSRRETTIRTPGGFDQGYTF.

The J gene is TRBJ2-7, the V gene TRBV28, with D tentatively TRBD2 (6 bases). The germline gives CDR1 MDHEN, CDR2 SYDVKM. The CDR3 is 14 amino acids. V lost 1 base to trimming and J lost 4 bases, with 11 bases between them. The CDR3 DNA is TGTGCCAGCAGTTTATCTGGGGGGATTTACGAGCAGTACTTC. It encodes CASSLSGGIYEQYF.

The V gene is TRBV11-2, the J gene TRBJ2-7; possible D gene TRBD1, 5 bases. CDR3 length: 14 residues. V shed 1 base and J shed 3 bases, with 10 bases lying between them. From germline, CDR1 is SGHAT and CDR2 FQNNGV. The CDR3 sequence: CASSLGSTVYEQYF. Here the CDR3 DNA reads TGTGCCAGCAGCTTAGGGTCGACAGTCTACGAGCAGTACTTC.

This chain links TRBV9 with TRBJ2-7, with D perhaps TRBD2 (7 bases). The CDR3 covers 14 residues. The ends were cut back, 4 bases at V and 4 bases at J, with 15 bases in the middle. Germline V gene lookup returns CDR1 SGDLS and CDR2 YYNGEE. In DNA, the CDR3 is TGTGCCAGCAGCCCCGGGGGGCACACTTACGAGCAGTACTTC. It encodes CASSPGGHTYEQYF.

The chain recombines TRBV12-3 or TRBV12-4 with TRBJ2-7; D gene uncertain. The CDR3 loop spans 12 amino acids. Trimming removed 0 bases at V and 6 bases at J, with 6 bases between. CDR3 sequence (DNA): TGTGCCAGCAGTTTAGCGATCGGCGAGCAGTACTTC. Translated: CASSLAIGEQYF.

The chain links TRBV5-4 to TRBJ2-7, with 8 bases that match TRBD2. Per germline, CDR1 SGHNT and CDR2 YYREEE (reference sequence). The junction had 6 bases not matched to a gene; V was cut back by 0 bases and J by 7 bases. CDR3 length: 14 amino acids. The CDR3: CASSLEVVAGEQYF. The CDR3, as DNA: TGTGCCAGCAGCTTGGAGGTGGTAGCGGGGGAGCAGTACTTC.

The chain joins TRBV28 to TRBJ2-7, with 9 bases lining up with TRBD1. Germline V lookup: CDR1 MDHEN, CDR2 SYDVKM. There are 17 residues in the CDR3. Unmatched junction bases numbered 12, after V lost 1 base and J lost 5 bases. CDR3 protein: CASSLLGQGAPGDEQYF. CDR3 nucleotides: TGTGCCAGCAGTTTATTGGGACAGGGAGCCCCTGGGGACGAGCAGTACTTC.

The chain employs TRBV18 and TRBJ2-7, with 7 bases aligning to TRBD1. The V and J ends lost 3 bases and 0 bases, in that order; junction bases with no gene match: 5. Germline V lookup: CDR1 KGHSH, CDR2 LQKENI. CDR3 length equals 15 residues. CDR3 nucleotide sequence: TGTGCCAGCTCACCGGGACAGCTAGACTCCTACGAGCAGTACTTC. Encoded protein: CASSPGQLDSYEQYF. Based on the CDR3 plus reference TRBV18 and TRBJ2-7, the full variable domain is NAGVMQNPRHLVRRRGQEARLRCSPMKGHSHVYWYRQLPEEGLKFMVYLQKENIIDESGMPKERFSAEFPKEGPSILRIQQVVRGDSAAYFCASSPGQLDSYEQYFGPGTRLTVT.

This clone was found once. V gene TRBV10-1 combines with J gene TRBJ1-5; 9 bases align to TRBD1. This CDR3 contains 16 residues. The V segment lost 5 bases and the J segment 3 bases; nucleotides outside the gene matches: 8. CDR1 is WNHNN and CDR2 is SYGVQD in the germline V gene (reference sequence). The CDR3 here is CASSNTGTGYNQPQHF. CDR3 in DNA: TGCGCCAGCAGTAACACCGGGACAGGGTACAATCAGCCCCAGCATTTT.

The V and J genes are TRBV27 and TRBJ1-2; 8 bases are shared with TRBD1. The CDR3 is 14 residues long. The junction had 7 bases not matched to a gene; V was cut back by 3 bases and J by 7 bases. CDR1 MNHEY and CDR2 SMNVEV come from the germline V gene (reference sequence). This CDR3 is CASSFGDRRRGYTF. CDR3 DNA: TGTGCCAGCAGTTTTGGGGACAGGCGACGTGGCTACACCTTC.

This chain connects TRBV25-1 to TRBJ1-2, with TRBD1 as a possible D gene (6 bases). This CDR3 comprises 12 residues. Trimming pared 5 bases from V and 3 bases from J, leaving 7 bases between. Germline-derived CDR1 and CDR2 are MGHDK and SYGVNS. The chain's CDR3 is CASSPGDYGYTF. The CDR3 coding sequence is TGTGCCAGCAGTCCAGGGGACTATGGCTACACCTTC.

V gene TRBV9 combines with J gene TRBJ1-2; a possible D gene is TRBD1 (6 bases). The length of the CDR3 is 16 residues. Trimming stripped 2 bases from V and 0 bases from J, with 14 bases between. Germline lookup yields CDR1 SGDLS and CDR2 YYNGEE. In DNA form, the CDR3 reads TGTGCCAGCAGCGTCGGGGGGCAGGCTTCTAACTATGGCTACACCTTC. Protein: CASSVGGQASNYGYTF. The full variable domain, in which reference TRBV9 and TRBJ1-2 provide the parts outside the CDR3, is DSGVTQTPKHLITATGQRVTLRCSPRSGDLSVYWYQQSLDQGLQFLIQYYNGEERAKGNILERFSAQQFPDLHSELNLSSLELGDSALYFCASSVGGQASNYGYTFGSGTRLTVV.

This clone was counted once. The chain carries TRBV28 and TRBJ2-7, with 7 bases lining up with TRBD1. The J segment lost 2 bases and the V segment lost 2 bases, leaving 6 bases of the junction unmatched. Germline CDR1 reads MDHEN; CDR2 reads SYDVKM. This CDR3 spans 15 amino acids. In DNA, the CDR3 is TGTGCCAGCAGTTTACCCGGGACAGTAGCCTACGAGCAGTACTTC. Its protein is CASSLPGTVAYEQYF.

The chain joins TRBV5-1 to TRBJ2-3; 8 bases map to TRBD2. The germline V gene has CDR1 SGHRS and CDR2 YFSETQ. V was clipped by 1 base and J by 5 bases; unmatched bases: 6. CDR3 length: 15 residues. Here the CDR3 reads CASSLIFAGGDTQYF. For the CDR3, the DNA is TGCGCCAGCAGCTTGATATTCGCGGGAGGAGATACGCAGTATTTT.

V is TRBV28 and J is TRBJ1-1, with TRBD1 matching over 9 bases. Germline CDR1 MDHEN, CDR2 SYDVKM. V lost 4 bases to trimming and J lost 2 bases; unmatched junction nucleotides: 5. The CDR3 extends over 15 amino acids. The CDR3 nucleotides are TGTGCCAGCAGTTCCAACAGGGGGCGAAACACTGAAGCTTTCTTT. Its translation: CASSSNRGRNTEAFF.

V gene TRBV27 combines with J gene TRBJ1-5; D call uncertain. Between the trimmed V and J ends, which lost 3 bases and 3 bases, there was a span of 9 bases. Per germline, CDR1 MNHEY and CDR2 SMNVEV (reference sequence). The CDR3 consists of 14 residues. The CDR3 region has the DNA TGTGCCAGCAGTTTTCGGCGGGACAATCAGCCCCAGCATTTT. Translation gives CASSFRRDNQPQHF.